The clone carrying this T cell receptor (beta chain) has just a few counts. The data are from a study of molecular identifiers for immune sequencing clone quantification. TCRdb used MiXCR to reprocess the PCR reads, holding one entry per CDR3 protein. The data show under 350,000 distinct CDR3 sequences, with 24% seen just once and approximately 0.74% held by the top ten. This CDR3 comprises 14 residues. V lost 2 bases and J 2 bases, leaving 11 bases between the germline ends. The germline V gene has CDR1 SGHKS and CDR2 YYEKEE (reference sequence). This TCR was sampled from a human donor in good health. Some libraries in this study had Jurkat cell RNA spiked in. The sample consisted of naive CD8+ T cells from blood, with Jurkat cell RNA spiked in. Subset: FACS-sorted CD8+CD4-CCR7+CD45RA+ naive T cells. This chain uses TRBV5-5 with TRBJ2-7; the D gene is possibly TRBD2 (5 bases). CDR3 DNA: TGTGCCAGCAGCTTTTTTCCTAGCCCCTACGAGCAGTACTTC. Its protein product is CASSFFPSPYEQYF.